This T cell receptor (beta chain) is drawn from a study of cytotoxic CD8 clonotypes in ibrutinib-treated CLL. Study as a whole: Following treatment for a median roughly twelve months, range 6 to 36, response samples were then taken. Study-level findings and limits: Clonality increased with ibrutinib response but returned toward baseline at progression.

The V gene's germline CDR1 is SGDLS and CDR2 YYNGEE. V lost 0 bases to trimming and J lost 3 bases; unmatched junction nucleotides: 5. The CDR3 runs to 15 residues. On this clone itself: Its target is not known.

Using immunoSEQ multiplex PCR, the repertoire was profiled, and TCRdb retains in-frame clones only, with some absent. The sample has some 140,000 clones, approximately 90% seen once. The clonotype comes from a human donor with chronic lymphocytic leukemia. The input for sequencing was PBMCs, taken after 12 months of ibrutinib treatment. The chain couples TRBV9 to TRBJ2-7, with 8 bases lining up with TRBD2. The chain's CDR3 is CASSVETSGLYEQYF. The DNA of the CDR3 is TGTGCCAGCAGCGTAGAAACTAGCGGTCTCTACGAGCAGTACTTC.